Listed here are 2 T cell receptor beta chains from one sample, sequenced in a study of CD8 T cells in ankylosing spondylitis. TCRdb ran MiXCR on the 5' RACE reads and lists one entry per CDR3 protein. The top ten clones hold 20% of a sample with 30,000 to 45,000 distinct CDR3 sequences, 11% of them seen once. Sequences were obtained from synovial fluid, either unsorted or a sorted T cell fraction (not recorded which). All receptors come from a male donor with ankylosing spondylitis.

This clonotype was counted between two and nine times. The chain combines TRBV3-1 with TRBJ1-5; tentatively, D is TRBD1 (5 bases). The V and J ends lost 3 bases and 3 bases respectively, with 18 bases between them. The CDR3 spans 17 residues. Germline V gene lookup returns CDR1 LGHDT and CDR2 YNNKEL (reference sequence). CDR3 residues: CASSHPGWQGSNQPQHF. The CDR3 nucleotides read TGTGCCAGCAGCCACCCTGGATGGCAGGGATCCAATCAGCCCCAGCATTTT.

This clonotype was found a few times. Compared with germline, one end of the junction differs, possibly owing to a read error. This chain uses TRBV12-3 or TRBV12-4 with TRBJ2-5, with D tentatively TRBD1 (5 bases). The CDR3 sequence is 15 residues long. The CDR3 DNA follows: TGTGCCAGCAGCCAACAGGAGTTAGTCCCAGAGACCCAGGACTTC. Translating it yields CASSQQELVPETQDF.